Below, 26 T cell receptor beta chains from the same sample are listed, as sequenced in a study of control samples from healthy donors and cancer patients. Here immunoSEQ multiplex PCR was the method, and the copy in TCRdb shows in-frame clones only, minus some. The sample yields under 300,000 clones, approximately 80% seen once. The sample taken for sequencing was PBMCs. The source is a woman aged 55-75 years with lung cancer.

This clone was detected only once. The V and J genes are TRBV6-2 or TRBV6-3 and TRBJ1-5, with TRBD1 identical over 12 bases. The CDR3 contains 17 residues. The germline V gene has CDR1 MNHEY and CDR2 SVGEGT. V lost 5 bases to trimming and J lost 7 bases; unmatched junction nucleotides: 12. The chain's CDR3 is CASSQARDRGREQPQHF. The CDR3 DNA is TGTGCCAGCAGTCAGGCCCGGGACAGGGGGCGCGAGCAGCCCCAGCATTTT.

This chain links TRBV4-2 with TRBJ1-5, with TRBD1 as a possible D gene (5 bases). This CDR3 comprises 15 residues. Germline V CDR1 and CDR2: LGHNA, YNFKEQ. V was clipped by 4 bases and J by 5 bases, with 15 bases between them. This CDR3 reads CASSPGGQGDQPQHF. The CDR3 bases are TGTGCCAGCAGCCCCGGCGGGCAGGGAGATCAGCCCCAGCATTTT.

This rearrangement joins TRBV7-3 to TRBJ2-1; a weak D match, TRBD2 (5 bases). The V gene's germline CDR1 is SGHTA and CDR2 FQGTGA. V lost 5 bases, J lost 6 bases, and 17 bases lay in between. The CDR3 totals 15 residues. CDR3 amino acids: CASSAASSDSNEQFF. The CDR3 DNA reads as TGTGCCAGCAGCGCAGCTAGCTCCGACTCCAATGAGCAGTTCTTC.

V and J are TRBV5-1 and TRBJ1-3, with D possibly being TRBD1 (6 bases). Trimming left V 0 bases short and J 3 bases short, with 13 bases between. The CDR3 is 16 amino acids. In germline, CDR1 is SGHRS, CDR2 YFSETQ. The CDR3 bases are TGCGCCAGCAGCTTGGAGGGGGGAGGATTTGGAAACACCATATATTTT. Translated, it gives CASSLEGGGFGNTIYF.

The chain joins TRBV6-5 to TRBJ1-1; no firm D call. Per the germline V gene, CDR1 is MNHEY and CDR2 is SVGAGI. V was cut by 0 bases and J by 1 base, with 9 bases left in between. The CDR3 totals 15 residues. In DNA form, the CDR3 reads TGTGCCAGCAGTTACTCACCCGGACCGAACACTGAAGCTTTCTTT. Its protein product is CASSYSPGPNTEAFF.

This clone occurred once. The gene calls are TRBV25-1 and TRBJ2-1; D not resolved. The germline V gene encodes CDR1 MGHDK and CDR2 SYGVNS. The CDR3 consists of 13 residues. V lost 4 bases and J 6 bases, leaving 10 bases between the germline ends. The CDR3 DNA follows: TGTGCCAGCAGTGGGTATTACCGCAATGAGCAGTTCTTC. The encoded protein is CASSGYYRNEQFF. The whole variable domain, filled in from reference TRBV25-1 and TRBJ2-1, reads EADIYQTPRYLVIGTGKKITLECSQTMGHDKMYWYQQDPGMELHLIHYSYGVNSTEKGDLSSESTVSRIRTEHFPLTLESARPSHTSQYLCASSGYYRNEQFFGPGTRLTVL.

CDR3 residues: CASNPGTIAYEQYF. The CDR3 nucleotides read TGTGCCAGCAATCCCGGGACCATTGCCTACGAGCAGTACTTC. The genes are TRBV2 and TRBJ2-7; TRBD1 or TRBD2 may be the D gene (5 bases each). CDR3 size: 14 residues. The V gene's germline CDR1 is SNHLY and CDR2 FYNNEI. The germline V and J ends were trimmed by 7 bases and 2 bases, with 15 bases remaining between them.

The rearrangement uses TRBV9 and TRBJ1-2, with 7 bases matching TRBD1. Germline lookup yields CDR1 SGDLS and CDR2 YYNGEE. J gave up 3 bases and V 4 bases, and 6 bases lay outside the gene matches. The CDR3 loop spans 14 amino acids. The CDR3: CASSRDTGDYGYTF. CDR3 bases: TGTGCCAGCAGCCGGGACACAGGGGACTATGGCTACACCTTC.

This rearrangement joins TRBV5-4 to TRBJ2-1, with 10 nucleotides matching TRBD2. This CDR3 spans 14 amino acids. The germline gives CDR1 SGHNT, CDR2 YYREEE (reference sequence). V shed 4 bases and J 6 bases; nucleotides not matched to a gene: 4. For the CDR3, the DNA is TGTGCCAGCAGCCGAGCGGGGGGGGGCAATGAGCAGTTCTTC. It yields the protein CASSRAGGGNEQFF.

This chain joins TRBV7-6 and TRBJ1-4, with 8 bases lining up with TRBD1. CDR1 and CDR2 (germline): SGHVS, FNYEAQ. V shed 5 bases and J 1 base; nucleotides not matched to a gene: 6. The CDR3 is made up of 16 amino acids. The CDR3 is CASSLGQGGTNEKLFF. Written as DNA, the CDR3 is TGTGCCAGCAGCCTAGGACAGGGCGGAACTAATGAAAAACTGTTTTTT.

This clone occurred many times. V usage is TRBV30 and J usage is TRBJ2-7; D gene unclear. Between the trimmed V and J ends, which lost 0 bases and 9 bases, there was a span of 12 bases. Germline V gives CDR1 GTSNPN, CDR2 SVGIG (reference sequence). CDR3 length equals 12 residues. CDR3 loop: CAWSVRKPVQYF. DNA for the CDR3: TGTGCCTGGAGTGTACGGAAGCCCGTGCAGTACTTC.

V and J are TRBV9 and TRBJ2-5, with a tentative D call TRBD1 (6 bases). The V end was cut by 0 bases, the J end by 2 bases, with 20 bases between. The germline CDR1 and CDR2 sequences are SGDLS and YYNGEE. The CDR3 consists of 18 residues. The DNA for the CDR3 is TGTGCCAGCAGCGTAGAGGAGCAGGGGTCCCCAGCACAAGAGACCCAGTACTTC. The encoded protein is CASSVEEQGSPAQETQYF.

Here the CDR3 reads CASSLAGSLTYNEQFF. CDR3 DNA: TGCGCCAGCAGCTTGGCCGGGAGCCTGACCTACAATGAGCAGTTCTTC. The V call is TRBV5-1, the J call TRBJ2-1; D is perhaps TRBD2 (6 bases). Germline CDR1 SGHRS, CDR2 YFSETQ. V was clipped by 0 bases and J by 2 bases, with 12 bases between them. The CDR3 loop spans 16 amino acids.

The chain combines TRBV7-9 with TRBJ1-4, with 7 bases lining up with TRBD1. The CDR3 sequence is 15 residues long. Trimming at V came to 6 bases and at J to 5 bases, leaving 9 bases not matched to a gene. Per germline, CDR1 SEHNR and CDR2 FQNEAQ (reference sequence). DNA for the CDR3: TGTGCCAGCAGGCCTTCAGGACAGGCAAATGAAAAACTGTTTTTT. It is translated as CASRPSGQANEKLFF.

The chain couples TRBV9 to TRBJ2-3, with 9 bases matching TRBD1. The CDR3 contains 15 residues. J lost 3 bases, V lost 3 bases, and 5 bases had no gene match. CDR1 is SGDLS, CDR2 YYNGEE, per germline. The CDR3 DNA sequence: TGTGCCAGCAGCGACCGGGACAGGGTTACAGATACGCAGTATTTT. The encoded protein is CASSDRDRVTDTQYF.

This clone is medium-sized. The V and J genes are TRBV5-6 and TRBJ2-7, with D tentatively TRBD2 (5 bases). The ends were cut back, 0 bases at V and 5 bases at J, with 15 bases in the middle. Looked up from germline, CDR1 is SGHDT and CDR2 is YYEEEE. The CDR3 covers 15 residues. The CDR3 DNA reads as TGTGCCAGCAGCTTGGGGCAGACCCCCGGGGACGAGCAGTACTTC. The encoded protein is CASSLGQTPGDEQYF.

The chain employs TRBV15 and TRBJ2-2; possible D gene TRBD2, 6 bases. Germline loops: CDR1 LNHNV, CDR2 YYDKDF (reference sequence). V gave up 0 bases and J gave up 0 bases, with 11 bases separating them. This CDR3 is 17 amino acids long. CDR3 region: CATSRDAGRANTGELFF. The CDR3 nucleotides read TGTGCCACCAGCAGAGATGCGGGGAGAGCGAACACCGGGGAGCTGTTTTTT.

CDR3 residues: CASSFGYTEAFF. CDR3 nucleotides: TGTGCCAGCAGCTTCGGGTACACTGAAGCTTTCTTT. V gene TRBV7-9 combines with J gene TRBJ1-1; no firm D call. V was trimmed by 3 bases and J by 3 bases, leaving 5 bases between them. The CDR3 runs 12 residues. CDR1 is SEHNR, CDR2 FQNEAQ, per germline (reference sequence).

The gene calls are TRBV7-9 and TRBJ2-2; tentatively, D is TRBD1 (6 bases). The CDR3 has 16 residues. V was cut by 4 bases and J by 0 bases, with 12 bases left in between. CDR1 is SEHNR and CDR2 is FQNEAQ in the germline V gene (reference sequence). CDR3 loop: CASSSLGQPNTGELFF. Here the CDR3 DNA reads TGTGCCAGCAGCTCCCTCGGACAGCCGAACACCGGGGAGCTGTTTTTT.

The table lists this clone with a few counts. This chain uses TRBV18 with TRBJ2-2; a weak D match, TRBD2 (5 bases). The CDR3 has 16 amino acids. Between the trimmed V and J ends, which lost 3 bases and 4 bases, there was a span of 15 bases. Germline CDR1 KGHSH, CDR2 LQKENI. The CDR3 region is CASSPPSSRGTGELFF. The DNA for the CDR3 is TGTGCCAGCTCACCCCCTAGCTCTCGGGGCACCGGGGAGCTGTTTTTT.

This chain joins TRBV12-3 or TRBV12-4 and TRBJ1-1; no definite D call. Trimming removed 0 bases from V and 8 bases from J, with 10 bases in between. This CDR3 has 13 residues. The CDR3 bases are TGTGCCAGCAGTTTAGCGGCGGAAGCCGAAGCTTTCTTT. This translates into CASSLAAEAEAFF.

This sequence joins TRBV2 and TRBJ1-3; a weak D match, TRBD1 (5 bases). Germline assignment: CDR1 SNHLY and CDR2 FYNNEI. Trimming left V 5 bases short and J 0 bases short, with 11 bases between. CDR3 size: 15 residues. The CDR3 DNA reads as TGTGCCAGCAGTTCGGGGACGTACTCTGGAAACACCATATATTTT. Residues: CASSSGTYSGNTIYF.

The chain has TRBV4-1 and TRBJ1-4; 10 bases agree with TRBD1. The V gene's germline CDR1 is MGHRA and CDR2 YSYEKL. Losses at the gene ends were 9 bases for V and 7 bases for J; bases not matched to a gene: 5. The CDR3 extends over 13 amino acids. CDR3 amino acids: CASCRDRGEKLFF. CDR3 in DNA: TGCGCCAGTTGCCGGGACAGGGGTGAAAAACTGTTTTTT.

J is TRBJ2-7 and V is TRBV7-2, with D perhaps TRBD2 (6 bases). Between the trimmed V and J ends, which lost 6 bases and 3 bases, there was a span of 15 bases. Germline V CDR1 and CDR2: SGHTA, FQGNSA. The CDR3 spans 14 residues. CDR3 nucleotides: TGTGCCAGCAGTTTAACGCGGGAAGACTACGAGCAGTACTTC. This sequence encodes CASSLTREDYEQYF.

The V call is TRBV10-1, the J call TRBJ2-7, with D perhaps given as TRBD1 or TRBD2 (5 bases each). The germline V gene encodes CDR1 WNHNN and CDR2 SYGVQD (reference sequence). This CDR3 spans 13 amino acids. V was cut by 3 bases and J by 7 bases, with 13 bases left in between. This CDR3 reads CASSEWGPGEQYF. For the CDR3, the DNA is TGCGCCAGCAGTGAATGGGGCCCGGGAGAGCAGTACTTC.

As to this clone: Other nucleotide sequences in the sample specify the same CDR3. The chain uses TRBV7-8 and TRBJ1-3; 8 nucleotides line up with TRBD1. This CDR3 comprises 16 residues. Losses at the gene ends were 4 bases for V and 3 bases for J; bases not matched to a gene: 8. CDR1 is SGHVS, CDR2 FQNEAQ, per germline. CDR3 DNA: TGTGCCAGCAGCTCTCACAGGGGGTCGGATGGAAACACCATATATTTT. Encoded protein: CASSSHRGSDGNTIYF.